This T cell receptor beta chain was documented in a study of cytomegalovirus exposure and HLA in healthy donors (dated by TCRdb to about 2017). For the wider study: An earlier analysis of some 620 of the donors reported under 300 Gb of sequence data and 117 million unique TCR beta sequences obtained from roughly 180 million T cells. Approximately 300 gigabases of sequencing data and around 80 million unique TCR sequences made up an early release that covered nearly 650 HLA-typed donors. Among the roughly 400 genotyped donors, 75% to 90% belonged to the genetic ancestry cluster associated with self-reported Caucasian donors. The study aimed to test whether cataloging public T cell receptors could reveal signatures of past pathogen exposure. The T cell repertoires of about 700 subjects were profiled by immunosequencing and related to cytomegalovirus serostatus. Along with the approximately 650-subject first cohort, a separate validation cohort of over 90 different subjects was used. To predict cytomegalovirus infection status, the study brought together high-throughput TCR immunosequencing, statistical association of individual TCRs with disease status, and machine learning. In a later analysis, previously published TCR beta repertoires from 600 to 850 donors were re-analyzed and high-resolution HLA genotyping was added so that TCR occurrence patterns could be studied. Rather than drawing on any new phenotypic data, the later analysis identified candidate immune exposures from TCR beta sequences and the way those sequences occurred across donors. An earlier analysis of more than 450 of the donors used high-throughput TCR beta sequencing to judge whether each TCR beta V gene segment behaved as functional or pseudogenic. Donor age, sex, ethnicity and CMV serostatus were collected together with the repertoire data. A later genetic analysis used genome-wide SNP genotypes for about 65% of the 666 donors, treating that subset as a discovery cohort. All discovery cohort repertoires had been generated using a single sequencing platform. Class I and class II HLA loci were covered by the typing at four-digit resolution. The number of donors typed differed by locus, with roughly 629-640 for A, B, C, DRB1 and DQB1, about 500 for DQA1, 600 to 610 for DPA1, and over 400 for DPB1. Because of strong linkage in the cohort, four to six DR-DQ haplotypes were treated as single units for association and clustering. Among about 400 genotyped donors of the cohort, an average of approximately 240,000 unique TCR beta nucleotide sequences was sequenced per donor, of which roughly 17% were non-productive.

The cohort consisted of 666 healthy bone marrow donors. At the time of sampling, every cohort member was nominally healthy, though immune exposures that went unrecorded were likely present. The donor tested CMV seropositive and was one of the 289 seropositive cohort members. Each donor provided a peripheral blood sample, and peripheral blood mononuclear cells were used for TCR beta sequencing. The Qiagen DNeasy Blood Extraction Kit was used to extract genomic DNA from the blood cell samples. Taken from the germline V gene, the CDR1 and CDR2 loops are MDHEN and SYDVKM. Trimming costs V 4 bases and J 0 bases, and their ends lie 3 bases apart. From its cysteine to its phenylalanine, the CDR3 spans 12 amino acids. CDR3 DNA is the only sequence kept; it has 36 bases, read in frame from the first base. About this clone: What antigen it recognizes has not been identified. The record has no base qualities; no much larger clone is one base away.

On the study overall, not on this receptor specifically: A later analysis associated 16,951 TCR beta sequences with specific HLA alleles at a false discovery rate of 0.05. Because HLA typing was missing for some donors at each locus, association tests included only the typed subset. A later analysis found that most CMV-associated TCR beta chains appeared HLA-restricted, with HLA associations seemingly driven largely by CMV exposure. A group of highly shared sequence variants was considered likely to be a technical artifact of the sequencing pipeline. Linkage disequilibrium might explain the correlated functional status among segregating V segments, but an unknown experimental factor could not be excluded. A later analysis found that TCR association rates varied across HLA loci, with DRB1 alleles showing the most associated TCRs and HLA-C alleles the fewest. Only TCR beta chains were sequenced in this cohort, and the absence of alpha or paired-chain data limited detectable features. Most TCR sequences were seen in very few donors, while some public TCRs were found in many individuals. Strong co-occurrence of HLA alleles, especially DR and DQ, made assigning TCR associations to individual alleles difficult. The earlier analysis of some 540 of the donors excluded about 16 rarely observed V segments, including chromosome 9 orphons, because counts were too low. A further reported finding was that TCR beta sequences accurately predicted the HLA-A and HLA-B alleles for most subjects in the first cohort. Several of the top co-occurrence clusters appeared to be linked to parvovirus B19, influenza, CMV and Epstein-Barr virus, according to a later analysis. V-gene and J-gene trimming of TCR beta chains was associated with a missense DCLRE1C variant in a later genetic analysis, and the association was replicated in an independent cohort. Compared with equally common non-associated chains, HLA-associated TCR beta chains in a later analysis were more clonally expanded and had lower generation probabilities. The authors suggested that the approach could potentially be extended to other disease states and immunological phenotypes. In the study, 150 to 200 TCR beta chains were listed as associated with cytomegalovirus. The 87-base-pair reads could not distinguish some IMGT-functional V segments, including TRBV6-2 and TRBV6-3, so those segments were excluded. In an earlier analysis of some 500 of the donors, most TCR beta V segments appeared in productive rearrangements about 87% or about 30% of the time, broadly matching IMGT annotations. CMV serostatus was the only immune exposure information available for the cohort. In vitro tests confirmed that a few of the cytomegalovirus-associated TCR beta chains recognize cytomegalovirus antigens. A later genetic analysis reported fewer N-insertions in productive TCRs among donors in an Asian-associated ancestry cluster than the approximately 700-donor mean. The presence/absence analyses assumed that sequencing depth was roughly uniform across donors, and that assumption may not be true. Cytomegalovirus status was reported to be diagnosed by the classifier with high specificity and sensitivity in both the original and validation cohorts.

To prepare the library, the immunoSEQ multiplex PCR assay was applied. For the multiplex PCR, a mixture combining 60 forward primers for TCR Vbeta segments and 13 reverse primers for TCR Jbeta segments was used. The CDR3 region of rearranged TCR beta genes was amplified from genomic DNA by a multiplex PCR assay. The Illumina HiSeq System was used to sequence the amplified TCR beta libraries as 87-base-pair reads. Turning to the authors' computational methods: In a later analysis, tens of millions of unique TCR beta chains were counted across the roughly 700 repertoires, and around 10 million of these chains were shared by at least two donors. A nearest-neighbor algorithm error-corrected the raw reads and collapsed the reads into unique sequences, merging closely related sequences to remove PCR and sequencing errors. CDR3 sequences were aligned to IMGT reference sequences to assign V, D and J gene segments. For a sequence to be retained, a match of at least six nucleotides was required to both a V gene segment and a J gene segment. A rearrangement counted as productive if the CDR3 had no stop codons and remained in frame with V and J, and every other rearrangement counted as non-productive. Following IMGT convention, CDR3 was defined as the stretch from the second conserved V-encoded cysteine to the conserved J-encoded phenylalanine. The earlier analysis of some 540 of the donors excluded any sequence lacking an unambiguous match to a single V gene segment. In an earlier analysis of about 590 of the donors, a V segment was called functional when productive rearrangements were above 56.7%, and segregating when the standard deviation between donors exceeded 5%. A statistical classification framework was built for diagnosing cytomegalovirus status from the catalog of TCR beta chain sequences. In a later analysis, V and J genes were assigned by comparing TCR nucleotide sequences against IMGT/GENE-DB human TR gene sequences. The TCRdist pipeline was used in a later analysis to assign CDR3 sequences and most-parsimonious VDJ recombination scenarios. In a later analysis, each TCR beta chain was defined by its CDR3 amino acid sequence together with its V-gene family, and reads lacking a unique V-gene family were excluded. As a way to deal with suspected cross-contamination and a sequencing artifact, a later analysis dropped approximately 590 nucleotide sequences that were highly shared and had low generation probability. For each public chain, a later analysis derived a clonal expansion index from normalized ranks of inferred template counts within each repertoire. A later analysis computed generation probabilities with a VDJ recombination model fitted to out-of-frame rearrangements, and checked the results against IGoR. In a later analysis, hypergeometric tests were used to score TCR-TCR, TCR-HLA and TCR-CMV co-occurrence, with a repertoire-size bias correction applied to TCR pairs. False discovery rates were estimated in a later analysis by permuting HLA or CMV assignments 20 times. A later analysis grouped co-occurring TCRs with DBSCAN, adding TCRdist sequence similarity when clustering within HLA-allele-positive subsets. For co-occurrence clustering, repertoires with fewer than 30,000 or more than 120,000 public chains were excluded, along with 5 or 6 repertoires with anomalous nucleotide sharing. The table was pulled from immuneACCESS by TCRdb, which kept in-frame rearrangements only. Such tables lose some clones; where checked, under half of the loss comes from unresolved V genes, and the rest has no known cause. The V and J calls and clone size were taken over from that table, and D and trimming were inferred from the DNA. This sample lists roughly 130,000 clones; 74% were detected once. Clones ranked in the top ten supply 5.5% to 7.5% of the sample.

The receptor comes from a woman aged 45-65 years in good health and CMV-seropositive. The chain couples TRBV28 to TRBJ1-1; the D gene lacks a confident call. The sample comprised PBMCs. The CDR3 corresponds to CASSSVNTEAFF. The DNA sequence follows: TGTGCCAGCAGTTCCGTGAACACTGAAGCTTTCTTT.